A single sample is the source of the 16 T cell receptor beta chains below, sequenced in a study of cytomegalovirus exposure and HLA in healthy donors. TCRdb's copy holds only in-frame clones and misses some; the assay was immunoSEQ multiplex PCR. The table shows some 50,000 clones, with 85% to 95% occurring only once. Sequences were obtained from PBMCs. Every receptor here comes from a young woman in good health and CMV-seronegative.

The sample holds one count of this clone. This sequence joins TRBV5-1 and TRBJ2-1; 7 bases map to TRBD1. The CDR3 totals 16 residues. In germline, CDR1 is SGHRS, CDR2 YFSETQ. V shed 4 bases, J shed 0 bases, and the junction held 7 bases outside the gene matches. CDR3: CASSQGTASSYNEQFF. For the CDR3, the DNA is TGCGCCAGCAGCCAGGGGACAGCGAGCTCCTACAATGAGCAGTTCTTC.

The chain employs TRBV4-3 and TRBJ2-1; 7 bases are shared with TRBD2. V dropped 3 bases and J dropped 7; count of bases not matched to a gene: 18. Germline V gene sequence: CDR1 LGHNA, CDR2 YSLEER. The CDR3 covers 18 residues. The CDR3 region has the DNA TGCGCCAGCAGCCAGGCCTCAGTAGGAGCGGGACCAAGGAATGAGCAGTTCTTC. It codes for CASSQASVGAGPRNEQFF.

The gene calls are TRBV6-6 and TRBJ1-4; 10 bases map to TRBD1. This CDR3 spans 15 amino acids. Germline lookup yields CDR1 MNHNY and CDR2 SVGAGI (reference sequence). Unmatched junction bases numbered 8, after V lost 5 bases and J lost 8 bases. The CDR3 nucleotides read TGTGCCAGCAGTAACTACGGACAGGGGGAAGAAAAACTGTTTTTT. As protein: CASSNYGQGEEKLFF.

The V and J genes are TRBV14 and TRBJ2-7, with a possible D match to TRBD1 (5 bases). Trimming took off 2 bases at V and 6 bases at J, with 11 bases between the two ends. The germline V gene encodes CDR1 SGHDN and CDR2 FVKESK. This CDR3 contains 13 residues. The CDR3 nucleotides read TGTGCCAGCAGCCAACAGGGATTCGGCGAGCAGTACTTC. Translation gives CASSQQGFGEQYF.

The genes are TRBV25-1 and TRBJ1-1; D is undetermined. The germline V gene has CDR1 MGHDK and CDR2 SYGVNS. V was pared by 3 bases and J by 3 bases, with 5 bases between. The CDR3 contains 12 residues. The DNA of the CDR3 is TGTGCCAGCAGTGACCCCTACACTGAAGCTTTCTTT. The encoded protein is CASSDPYTEAFF. The whole variable domain, remainder taken from reference TRBV25-1 and TRBJ1-1, is EADIYQTPRYLVIGTGKKITLECSQTMGHDKMYWYQQDPGMELHLIHYSYGVNSTEKGDLSSESTVSRIRTEHFPLTLESARPSHTSQYLCASSDPYTEAFFGQGTRLTVV.

The chain has TRBV9 and TRBJ2-5, with D perhaps TRBD1 (5 bases). The CDR3 spans 15 residues. The ends were cut back, 9 bases at V and 2 bases at J, with 20 bases in the middle. Germline-derived CDR1 and CDR2 are SGDLS and YYNGEE. The CDR3 DNA reads TGTGCCACATCACAGGACGTTGGCCATCAAGAGACCCAGTACTTC. The encoded protein is CATSQDVGHQETQYF.

The chain joins TRBV10-3 to TRBJ1-2; 8 bases match TRBD1. There are 13 residues in the CDR3. Germline V gene sequence: CDR1 ENHRY, CDR2 SYGVKD. The junction had 6 bases not matched to a gene; V was cut back by 7 bases and J by 5 bases. CDR3 nucleotide sequence: TGTGCCATCACAAGACAGGGGACATATGGCTACACCTTC. It yields the protein CAITRQGTYGYTF.

V usage is TRBV19 and J usage is TRBJ1-5, with D perhaps matching TRBD1 (6 bases). The germline V and J ends were trimmed by 3 bases and 1 base, with 16 bases remaining between them. Germline V CDR1 and CDR2: LNHDA, SQIVND (reference sequence). The CDR3 runs 17 residues. CDR3 in DNA: TGTGCCAGTAGTATCGGTTTCGGGGGGCTGAGCAATCAGCCCCAGCATTTT. Residues: CASSIGFGGLSNQPQHF.

The chain recombines TRBV1 with TRBJ2-7; whether TRBD2, the table's D call, matches the DNA was not checked. TRBV1 represents a pseudogene. The CDR3 covers 12 residues. CDR3 sequence reads: CTSSIDPYEQYF. CDR3 DNA: TGCACCAGCAGCATAGATCCCTACGAGCAGTACTTC.

This clone has a single count. The CDR3 is CASSETPPAGQYF. CDR3 DNA sequence: TGTGCCAGCAGTGAAACCCCCCCTGCGGGGCAGTACTTC. V gene TRBV25-1 combines with J gene TRBJ2-7, with D perhaps matching TRBD2 (5 bases). The CDR3 consists of 13 residues. The V end lost 2 bases, the J end lost 9 bases, and 14 bases lay between the germline ends. Per the germline V gene, CDR1 is MGHDK and CDR2 is SYGVNS.

The chain is built from TRBV7-9 and TRBJ2-7; the match to TRBD2 covers 9 bases. There are 15 residues in the CDR3. V was clipped by 10 bases and J by 2 bases; unmatched bases: 12. From germline, CDR1 is SEHNR and CDR2 FQNEAQ (reference sequence). For the CDR3, the DNA is TGTGCCACCGAACCCCAACTAGCGGGTGCCTACGAGCAGTACTTC. This translates into CATEPQLAGAYEQYF. The entire variable domain, with the rest obtained from reference TRBV7-9 and TRBJ2-7, is as follows: DTGVSQNPRHKITKRGQNVTFRCDPISEHNRLYWYRQTLGQGPEFLTYFQNEAQLEKSRLLSDRFSAERPKGSFSTLEIQRTEQGDSAMYLCATEPQLAGAYEQYFGPGTRLTVT.

The V call is TRBV7-9, the J call TRBJ2-5; no firm D call. The V end was cut by 5 bases, the J end by 3 bases, with 4 bases between. Germline V gene lookup returns CDR1 SEHNR and CDR2 FQNEAQ (reference sequence). CDR3 size: 11 residues. CDR3: CASSAEETQYF. In DNA form, the CDR3 reads TGTGCCAGCAGCGCAGAAGAGACCCAGTACTTC.

The chain carries TRBV10-3 and TRBJ1-4; TRBD1 aligns across 10 bases. Germline V gene lookup returns CDR1 ENHRY and CDR2 SYGVKD. Germline trimming cut 0 bases from V and 8 bases from J; bases unmatched to any gene: 3. The CDR3 sequence is 15 residues long. CDR3 protein: CAISESDRGSEKLFF. The CDR3 coding sequence is TGTGCCATCAGTGAGTCGGACAGGGGGAGCGAAAAACTGTTTTTT.

The gene calls are TRBV25-1 and TRBJ1-4; D is unclear. V was cut by 5 bases and J by 8 bases, with 18 bases left in between. Germline loops: CDR1 MGHDK, CDR2 SYGVNS. The CDR3 length is 15 residues. The CDR3 loop reads CASSSFEERREKLFF. The CDR3 bases are TGTGCCAGCAGTTCGTTTGAAGAGAGAAGAGAAAAACTGTTTTTT.

The chain employs TRBV19 and TRBJ2-3, with 9 bases that match TRBD1. The CDR3 totals 13 residues. Unmatched junction bases numbered 9, after V lost 8 bases and J lost 9 bases. Germline V lookup: CDR1 LNHDA, CDR2 SQIVND (reference sequence). The CDR3, as DNA: TGTGCCAGTGCCACAGGGGGCGCTCAGACGCAGTATTTT. Translation: CASATGGAQTQYF.

The J gene is TRBJ2-1, the V gene TRBV6-4; 8 positions match TRBD1. This CDR3 has 14 amino acids. V lost 5 bases to trimming and J lost 4 bases; unmatched junction nucleotides: 4. The V gene's germline CDR1 is MRHNA and CDR2 SNTAGT. CDR3 loop: CASSPGQEYNEQFF. Written as DNA, the CDR3 is TGTGCCAGCAGTCCGGGACAGGAGTACAATGAGCAGTTCTTC.